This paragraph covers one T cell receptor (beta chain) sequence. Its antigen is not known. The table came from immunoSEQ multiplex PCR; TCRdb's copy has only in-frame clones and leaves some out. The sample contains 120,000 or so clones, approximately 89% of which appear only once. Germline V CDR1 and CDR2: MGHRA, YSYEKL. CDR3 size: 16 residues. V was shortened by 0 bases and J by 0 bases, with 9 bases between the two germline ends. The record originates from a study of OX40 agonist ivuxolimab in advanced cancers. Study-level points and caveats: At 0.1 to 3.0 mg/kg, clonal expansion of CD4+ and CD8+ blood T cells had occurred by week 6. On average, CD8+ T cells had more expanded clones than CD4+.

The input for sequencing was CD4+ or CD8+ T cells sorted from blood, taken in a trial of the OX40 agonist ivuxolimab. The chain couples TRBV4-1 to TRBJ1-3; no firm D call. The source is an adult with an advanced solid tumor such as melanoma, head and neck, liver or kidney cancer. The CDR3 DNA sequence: TGCGCCAGCAGCCAAGATTCCAGGAGCTCTGGAAACACCATATATTTT. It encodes CASSQDSRSSGNTIYF.